The 4 T cell receptor beta chains below come from one sample, sequenced in a study of blood T cells in healthy people across ages. A second PCR, run for about 7 to 12 cycles, used a sample-barcoded 5' primer plus a J-beta primer mix. TCRdb analysed the 5' RACE reads with MiXCR anew, one entry per CDR3 protein. The data contain hundreds of thousands of distinct CDR3 sequences, 40% to 65% of them singletons. Sequenced material: blood. The receptors here all came from a woman older than 75 in good health.

Only one count was recorded for this clonotype. This chain connects TRBV12-3 or TRBV12-4 to TRBJ2-1; D is unresolved. The CDR3 is made up of 13 amino acids. Trimming pared 7 bases from V and 12 bases from J, leaving 19 bases between. The CDR3 here is CASTTVIADVQFF. The CDR3 DNA follows: TGTGCCAGCACCACTGTGATCGCCGATGTGCAGTTCTTC.

Points on this clonotype: A much bigger clone sits one base away, suggesting this may be a read error. This chain joins TRBV11-2 and TRBJ2-5; 12 nucleotides match TRBD1. V gave up 5 bases and J gave up 11 bases; unmatched junction bases: 12. Germline lookup yields CDR1 SGHAT and CDR2 FQNNGV. The length of the CDR3 is 15 residues. The CDR3 DNA is TGTGCCAGCAGCCCGGGACAGGGGGCTGTCAATGAGCAGTACTTC. It yields the protein CASSPGQGAVNEQYF.

V is TRBV6-6 and J is TRBJ2-1; a possible D gene is TRBD2 (7 bases). This CDR3 has 12 amino acids. Trimming removed 5 bases at V and 14 bases at J, with 16 bases between. The V gene's germline CDR1 is MNHNY and CDR2 SVGAGI (reference sequence). This chain's CDR3 is CASSLIAGAEFF. The CDR3 coding sequence is TGTGCCAGCAGTCTCATCGCGGGGGCGGAGTTCTTC.

This clonotype turned up a few times. The chain is built from TRBV18 and TRBJ2-1, with 11 bases fitting TRBD2. Germline-derived CDR1 and CDR2 are KGHSH and LQKENI. This CDR3 is built from 15 residues. The V segment lost 3 bases and the J segment 6 bases; nucleotides outside the gene matches: 4. The CDR3 sequence: CASSPTGLAANEQFF. In nucleotides, the CDR3 is TGTGCCAGCTCACCTACGGGACTAGCGGCCAATGAGCAGTTCTTC.